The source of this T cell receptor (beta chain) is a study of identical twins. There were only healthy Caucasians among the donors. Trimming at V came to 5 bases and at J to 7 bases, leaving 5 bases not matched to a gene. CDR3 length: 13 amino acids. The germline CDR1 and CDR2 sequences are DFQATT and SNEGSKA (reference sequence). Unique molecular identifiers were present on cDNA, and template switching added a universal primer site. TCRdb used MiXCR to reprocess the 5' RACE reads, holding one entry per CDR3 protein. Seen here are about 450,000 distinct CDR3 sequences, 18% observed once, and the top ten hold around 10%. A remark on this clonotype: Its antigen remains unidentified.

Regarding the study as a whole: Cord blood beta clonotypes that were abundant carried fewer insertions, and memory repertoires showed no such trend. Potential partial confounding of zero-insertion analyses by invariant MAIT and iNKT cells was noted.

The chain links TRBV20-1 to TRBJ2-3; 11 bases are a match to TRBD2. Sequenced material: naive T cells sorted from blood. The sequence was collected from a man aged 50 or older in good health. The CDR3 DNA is TGCAGTGCTGTAGCGGGAGGGGGCTATACGCAGTATTTT. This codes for CSAVAGGGYTQYF.